This is a list of T cell receptor beta chains from one sample in a study of blood T cell repertoires in COVID-19. Sequencing was performed with immunoSEQ multiplex PCR; in TCRdb, only in-frame clones are kept and a portion is missing. The sample carries about 160,000 clones, 70% to 90% recorded once. Sequencing input: peripheral blood. The receptors derive from a man in his forties or fifties with acute or convalescent COVID-19. Both conserved end residues are part of each CDR3. Fields, in order: D gene, V gene, J gene, clone size, CDR3 protein, CDR3 DNA. The D gene is left open where the match is weak. Clone size is given for some rows only: seen once, a few or many times, or a class if the clone is expanded.

-,TRBV7-8,TRBJ1-6,-,CASSSHRVRESPLHF,TGTGCCAGCAGCTCCCACAGGGTTAGGGAATCACCCCTCCACTTT
-,TRBV5-6,TRBJ2-1,-,CASSPALGASYNEQFF,TGTGCCAGCAGCCCGGCCCTGGGGGCCTCCTACAATGAGCAGTTCTTC
-,TRBV29-1,TRBJ1-1,-,CSVVGARTEAFF,TGCAGCGTTGTTGGGGCGCGCACTGAAGCTTTCTTT
TRBD1,TRBV7-3,TRBJ1-2,-,CASSPGTADYGYTF,TGTGCCAGCAGCCCCGGGACAGCTGACTATGGCTACACCTTC
-,TRBV13,TRBJ1-4,-,CASGAGLNEKLFF,TGTGCCAGCGGGGCAGGTCTTAATGAAAAACTGTTTTTT
-,TRBV7-3,TRBJ2-5,-,CASSRTRGETQYF,TGTGCCAGCAGCCGTACTAGAGGAGAGACCCAGTACTTC
-,TRBV29-1,TRBJ2-7,-,CSVALGGFDEQYF,TGCAGCGTCGCACTAGGAGGATTCGACGAGCAGTACTTC
-,TRBV15,TRBJ2-7,few,CATSRGGSSYEQYF,TGTGCCACCAGCAGAGGCGGAAGCTCCTACGAGCAGTACTTC
-,TRBV4-2,TRBJ1-6,-,CASSQERAYDNSPLHF,TGTGCCAGCAGCCAAGAGAGGGCCTACGATAATTCACCCCTCCACTTT
-,TRBV10-3,TRBJ1-6,-,CAISEGQGNSPLHF,TGTGCCATCAGTGAAGGGCAGGGTAATTCACCCCTCCACTTT
-,TRBV12-3/TRBV12-4,TRBJ2-7,-,CASSLGSTYEQYF,TGTGCCAGCAGTTTGGGCTCAACCTACGAGCAGTACTTC
TRBD1,TRBV5-4,TRBJ2-1,-,CASSQDRAGEQFF,TGTGCCAGCAGCCAGGACAGGGCTGGTGAGCAGTTCTTC
-,TRBV27,TRBJ1-5,-,CASSSLGKGDQPQHF,TGTGCCAGCAGTTCCCTGGGAAAGGGGGATCAGCCCCAGCATTTT
TRBD1,TRBV2,TRBJ1-2,-,CASHAGTGQSYTF,TGTGCCAGCCACGCCGGGACAGGACAGAGCTACACCTTC
TRBD2,TRBV19,TRBJ2-5,-,CASSPGGESETQYF,TGTGCCAGTAGTCCGGGGGGGGAGTCAGAGACCCAGTACTTC
-,TRBV6-1,TRBJ1-3,once,CASSEIWAGGPNTIYF,TGTGCCAGCAGTGAAATTTGGGCTGGAGGGCCAAACACCATATATTTT
TRBD1,TRBV4-1,TRBJ1-3,-,CASSPTGGNTIYF,TGCGCCAGCAGCCCGACAGGGGGAAACACCATATATTTT
-,TRBV4-1,TRBJ1-6,-,CASSQDAEHRSYNSPLHF,TGCGCCAGCAGCCAAGACGCGGAGCATCGGTCCTATAATTCACCCCTCCACTTT
-,TRBV3-1/TRBV3-2,TRBJ1-2,-,CASSLISAGPYGYTF,TGTGCCAGCAGCCTGATATCGGCAGGCCCCTATGGCTACACCTTC
TRBD1,TRBV19,TRBJ1-2,-,CASRDRQGGNYGYTF,TGTGCCAGTAGGGACAGGCAGGGGGGAAACTATGGCTACACCTTC
TRBD2,TRBV2,TRBJ2-7,-,CATKDGGSYEQYF,TGTGCCACGAAAGACGGGGGGTCCTACGAGCAGTACTTC
-,TRBV6-5,TRBJ1-2,-,CASSYLGRTYGYTF,TGTGCCAGCAGTTACCTTGGACGGACTTATGGCTACACCTTC
-,TRBV3-1/TRBV3-2,TRBJ1-3,-,CASSHTGTGNTIYF,TGTGCCAGCAGCCACACAGGGACTGGAAACACCATATATTTT
-,TRBV2,TRBJ2-2,-,CASRWASENTGELFF,TGTGCCAGCAGGTGGGCGAGTGAGAACACCGGGGAGCTGTTTTTT
-,TRBV6-5,TRBJ2-7,few,CASSYSTGRGGEQYF,TGTGCCAGCAGTTACTCGACCGGGCGGGGAGGCGAGCAGTACTTC
TRBD1,TRBV11-2,TRBJ2-7,-,CASSPRLWGQGDEQYF,TGTGCCAGCAGCCCCCGTCTCTGGGGACAGGGCGACGAGCAGTACTTC
-,TRBV19,TRBJ1-4,-,CASSIERGEKLFF,TGTGCCAGTAGTATAGAGCGGGGAGAAAAACTGTTTTTT
-,TRBV30,TRBJ1-5,-,CAWSGDTYQPQHF,TGTGCCTGGAGCGGTGACACCTATCAGCCCCAGCATTTT
-,TRBV6-6,TRBJ2-5,few,CASSFPQEGETQYF,TGTGCCAGCAGTTTCCCCCAGGAGGGAGAGACCCAGTACTTC